The 16 T cell receptor beta chains presented below share a single source sample, sequenced in a study of response to subunit inactivated influenza vaccine. TCRdb reprocessed the RT-PCR reads via MiXCR and lists one record per CDR3 protein. The sample has some 540,000 distinct CDR3 sequences; approximately 22% are singletons. This sample also belongs to another study, concerning T cells expressing NK-cell markers. That source adds: With UMIs, 5'RACE template switching was used to make TCR beta cDNA.

The sample was CD4+ T cells sorted from PBMCs, taken 12 days after vaccination. These receptors originate from a man between 45 and 60 years old who received an inactivated influenza vaccine.

This clonotype appeared a single time. V is TRBV3-1 and J is TRBJ2-7; TRBD1 matches 7 bases. This CDR3 has 15 residues. After removal of 2 bases from V and 2 bases from J, the junction contained 6 bases not matched to a gene. Germline V gene sequence: CDR1 LGHDT, CDR2 YNNKEL (reference sequence). The CDR3 spells CASSQKGQIPYEQYF. DNA for the CDR3: TGTGCCAGCAGCCAAAAGGGACAGATTCCCTACGAGCAGTACTTC.

This clonotype was counted only a few times. The genes are TRBV7-3 and TRBJ2-5; 11 bases align to TRBD2. Germline assignment: CDR1 SGHTA and CDR2 FQGTGA. The CDR3 covers 15 residues. V was pared by 5 bases and J by 5 bases, with 7 bases of the junction left unmatched. This CDR3 reads CASSPVAGGLETQYF. The DNA for the CDR3 is TGTGCCAGCAGCCCCGTAGCGGGAGGGCTGGAGACCCAGTACTTC.

This clonotype was seen a handful of times. The V call is TRBV12-3 or TRBV12-4, the J call TRBJ1-2, with D possibly matching TRBD1 (6 bases). Deletions cut 0 bases from V and 8 bases from J, with 10 bases between. The length of the CDR3 is 13 residues. The CDR3 here is CASSLAGGWGYTF. The CDR3 region has the DNA TGTGCCAGCAGTTTAGCGGGGGGCTGGGGCTACACCTTC.

The chain links TRBV6-1 to TRBJ1-5, with D possibly matching TRBD1 (6 bases). The CDR3 length is 15 residues. CDR1 and CDR2 (germline): MNHNS, SASEGT. Deletions cut 4 bases from V and 6 bases from J, with 16 bases between. Here the CDR3 reads CASSGSWGQGQPQHF. CDR3 DNA: TGTGCCAGCAGTGGATCGTGGGGGCAGGGTCAGCCCCAGCATTTT.

This clonotype was seen a handful of times. V usage is TRBV30 and J usage is TRBJ2-1; tentative D call: TRBD2 (6 bases). V was clipped by 8 bases and J by 10 bases, with 12 bases between them. From germline, CDR1 is GTSNPN and CDR2 SVGIG (reference sequence). CDR3 size: 10 residues. CDR3 sequence (DNA): TGTGCCGGGGGGTTGTTAGAGCAGTTCTTC. It yields the protein CAGGLLEQFF.

The chain carries TRBV6-2 or TRBV6-3 and TRBJ1-5; tentative D call: TRBD1 (6 bases). Trimming took 6 bases from V and 6 from J, leaving 12 bases between them. The CDR3 is 13 residues long. Per the germline V gene, CDR1 is MNHEY and CDR2 is SVGEGT. The CDR3 DNA sequence: TGTGCCAGCAGCCGACAGGTTGGTCAGCCCCAGCATTTT. Translating it yields CASSRQVGQPQHF.

This clonotype was counted many times. The J gene is TRBJ1-2, the V gene TRBV27; the D gene is possibly TRBD1 (6 bases). This CDR3 comprises 15 residues. The ends were cut back, 5 bases at V and 8 bases at J, with 21 bases in the middle. Germline loops: CDR1 MNHEY, CDR2 SMNVEV (reference sequence). The CDR3 nucleotides read TGTGCCAGCAGTCAAGGGGGGGGCCTGATCCAGGGCTACACCTTC. It is translated as CASSQGGGLIQGYTF.

The table lists this clonotype with a few counts. V usage is TRBV7-2 and J usage is TRBJ2-1; TRBD2 is a possible D gene (5 bases). V lost 5 bases and J 10 bases, leaving 12 bases between the germline ends. The CDR3 is 12 amino acids. Germline CDR1 is SGHTA and CDR2 is FQGNSA. The chain's CDR3 is CASSPGISEQFF. For the CDR3, the DNA is TGTGCCAGCAGCCCCGGGATTTCCGAGCAGTTCTTC.

The gene calls are TRBV6-1 and TRBJ2-3, with 9 bases fitting TRBD2. The CDR3 covers 18 residues. CDR1 is MNHNS and CDR2 is SASEGT in the germline V gene. Losses at the gene ends were 6 bases for V and 5 bases for J; bases not matched to a gene: 18. The CDR3 bases are TGTGCCAGCAGCCTCCCCAGGAGCGGGAGGACCGAGGGAGATACGCAGTATTTT. Protein product: CASSLPRSGRTEGDTQYF.

This clonotype occurred many times. This chain links TRBV29-1 with TRBJ2-2, with D hard to call. The V gene lost 4 bases and the J gene lost 7 bases, with 7 bases spanning the gap. Germline CDR1 SQVTM, CDR2 ANQGSEA. CDR3 length equals 11 residues. The chain's CDR3 is CSVGRGGELFF. CDR3 bases: TGCAGCGTTGGCCGTGGCGGGGAGCTGTTTTTT.

The chain recombines TRBV10-3 with TRBJ1-5; tentatively, D is TRBD1 (5 bases). The V gene lost 4 bases and the J gene lost 7 bases, with 14 bases spanning the gap. Germline assignment: CDR1 ENHRY and CDR2 SYGVKD. The CDR3 has 14 amino acids. CDR3 sequence (DNA): TGTGCCATCAGTGGGGGGGATGTGCGACAGCCCCAGCATTTT. Its protein product is CAISGGDVRQPQHF.

The table lists this clonotype with a few counts. The rearrangement links TRBV7-2 to TRBJ2-7; D gene ambiguous. CDR1 is SGHTA and CDR2 is FQGNSA in the germline V gene. The CDR3 runs 13 residues. V lost 1 base, J lost 3 bases, and 7 bases lay in between. The DNA of the CDR3 is TGTGCCAGCAGCTTAGTGTCAGTCTACGAGCAGTACTTC. Translating it yields CASSLVSVYEQYF.

The chain is built from TRBV15 and TRBJ2-1; 12 bases map to TRBD2. The CDR3 has 18 amino acids. Germline V lookup: CDR1 LNHNV, CDR2 YYDKDF (reference sequence). With V trimmed by 1 base and J by 1 base, 5 bases remained unmatched. The CDR3 reads CATSRARTSGISYNEQFF. CDR3 nucleotide sequence: TGTGCCACCAGCAGAGCCCGGACTAGCGGGATATCCTACAATGAGCAGTTCTTC.

This clonotype was observed a few times. The genes are TRBV7-8 and TRBJ1-5; D is perhaps TRBD1 (6 bases). From germline, CDR1 is SGHVS and CDR2 FQNEAQ. The CDR3 spans 15 residues. Trimming removed 5 bases from V and 6 bases from J, with 17 bases in between. The CDR3 loop is CASSPLRGGFQPQHF. The CDR3 coding sequence is TGTGCCAGCAGCCCTCTCAGGGGAGGGTTTCAGCCCCAGCATTTT.

This clonotype was counted only a few times. The chain is built from TRBV20-1 and TRBJ2-1; 8 nucleotides match TRBD1. V dropped 4 bases and J dropped 3; count of bases not matched to a gene: 5. This CDR3 has 14 amino acids. Germline lookup yields CDR1 DFQATT and CDR2 SNEGSKA (reference sequence). The CDR3 coding sequence is TGCAGTGCTACAACACAGGGGGGCTACAATGAGCAGTTCTTC. This translates into CSATTQGGYNEQFF.

The CDR3 loop is CASRQGILPYEQYF. CDR3 nucleotides: TGTGCCAGCAGACAGGGTATCCTTCCCTACGAGCAGTACTTC. V and J are TRBV7-2 and TRBJ2-7; D may be TRBD1 (6 bases). The CDR3 is 14 residues long. Per the germline V gene, CDR1 is SGHTA and CDR2 is FQGNSA. The V and J ends lost 6 bases and 2 bases respectively, with 14 bases between them.